What follows is one TCR beta chain and its context. Its specificity is not known. These data are taken from a study of shared clonotypes between healthy human individuals. Study-level findings and limits: Several donors held about 5% of naive CD4 clonotypes in common.

Naive CD8 cells lacked CD45RO, underwent positive selection for CCR7 and left out terminally differentiated effector memory CD45RA+ cells. There are 16 residues in the CDR3. The germline gives CDR1 SGDLS, CDR2 YYNGEE. Losses at the gene ends were 4 bases for V and 2 bases for J; bases not matched to a gene: 7. Under the authors' procedure: Junction-only sequences without quality scores came from ImmunoSEQ, so filtering differed. The method was immunoSEQ multiplex PCR; TCRdb's version includes in-frame clones alone and lacks a portion of them. Clone size and the V and J calls come from that table; the DNA yielded D and trimming. The table records about 2.2 million clones, 93% of them present only once.

This receptor was identified in a man aged 18 to 35 in good health. Some clones in this sample may be carry-over from other donors' samples. The chain joins TRBV9 to TRBJ1-3, with 9 bases that match TRBD1. Sequencing was performed on naive CD8+ T cells from PBMCs. CDR3 DNA: TGTGCCAGCAGCATAGGACAGGGGACGACTGGAAACACCATATATTTT. Residues: CASSIGQGTTGNTIYF.